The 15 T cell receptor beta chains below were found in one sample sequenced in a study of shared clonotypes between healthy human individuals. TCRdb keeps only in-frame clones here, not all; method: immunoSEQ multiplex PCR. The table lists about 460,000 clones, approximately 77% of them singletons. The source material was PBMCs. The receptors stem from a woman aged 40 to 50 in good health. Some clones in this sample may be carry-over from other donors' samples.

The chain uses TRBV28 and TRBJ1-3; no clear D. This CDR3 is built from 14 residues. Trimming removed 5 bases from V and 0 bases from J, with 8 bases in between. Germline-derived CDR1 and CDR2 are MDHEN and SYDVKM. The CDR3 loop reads CASSPASSGNTIYF. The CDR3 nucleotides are TGTGCCAGCAGTCCAGCGAGCTCTGGAAACACCATATATTTT. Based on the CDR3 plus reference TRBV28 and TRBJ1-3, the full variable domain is DVKVTQSSRYLVKRTGEKVFLECVQDMDHENMFWYRQDPGLGLRLIYFSYDVKMKEKGDIPEGYSVSREKKERFSLILESASTNQTSMYLCASSPASSGNTIYFGEGSWLTVV.

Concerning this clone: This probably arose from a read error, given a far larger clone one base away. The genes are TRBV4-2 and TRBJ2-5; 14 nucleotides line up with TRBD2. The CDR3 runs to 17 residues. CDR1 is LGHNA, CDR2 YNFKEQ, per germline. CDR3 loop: CAGSPRLAGGMEETQYF. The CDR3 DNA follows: TGTGCCGGCAGCCCGCGACTAGCGGGAGGGATGGAAGAGACCCAGTACTTC.

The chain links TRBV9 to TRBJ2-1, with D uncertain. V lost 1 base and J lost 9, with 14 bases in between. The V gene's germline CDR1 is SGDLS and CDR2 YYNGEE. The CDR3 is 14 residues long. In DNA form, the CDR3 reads TGTGCCAGCAGCGTATCAACCAGCTCATTTGAGCAGTTCTTC. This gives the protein CASSVSTSSFEQFF.

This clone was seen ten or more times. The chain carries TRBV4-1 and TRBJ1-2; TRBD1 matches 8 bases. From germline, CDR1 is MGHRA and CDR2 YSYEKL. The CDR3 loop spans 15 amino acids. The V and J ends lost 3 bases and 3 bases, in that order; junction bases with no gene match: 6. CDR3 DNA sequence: TGCGCCAGCAGCCAGCCGGGACAGGCAGACTATGGCTACACCTTC. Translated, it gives CASSQPGQADYGYTF.

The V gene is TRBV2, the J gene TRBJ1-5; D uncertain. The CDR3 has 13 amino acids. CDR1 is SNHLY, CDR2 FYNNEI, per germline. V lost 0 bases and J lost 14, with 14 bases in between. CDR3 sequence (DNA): TGTGCCAGCAGTGAAGCGGGAGCAGCCGGGGAGCATTTT. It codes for CASSEAGAAGEHF. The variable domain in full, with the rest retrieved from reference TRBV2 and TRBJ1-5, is EPEVTQTPSHQVTQMGQEVILRCVPISNHLYFYWYRQILGQKVEFLVSFYNNEISEKSEIFDDQFSVERPDGSNFTLKIRSTKLEDSAMYFCASSEAGAAGEHFGDGTRLSIL.

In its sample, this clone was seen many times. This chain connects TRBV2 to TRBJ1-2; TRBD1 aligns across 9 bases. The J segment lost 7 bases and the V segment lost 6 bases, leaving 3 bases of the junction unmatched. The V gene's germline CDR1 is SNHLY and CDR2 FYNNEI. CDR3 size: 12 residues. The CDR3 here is CASRGTGSGYTF. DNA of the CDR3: TGTGCCAGCAGGGGGACAGGGTCTGGCTACACCTTC.

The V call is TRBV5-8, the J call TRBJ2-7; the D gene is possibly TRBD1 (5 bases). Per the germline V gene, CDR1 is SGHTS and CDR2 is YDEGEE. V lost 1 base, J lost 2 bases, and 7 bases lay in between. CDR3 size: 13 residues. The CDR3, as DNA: TGTGCCAGCAGCTTGACAGGTACCTACGAGCAGTACTTC. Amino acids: CASSLTGTYEQYF. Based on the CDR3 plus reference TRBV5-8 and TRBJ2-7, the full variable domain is EAGVTQSPTHLIKTRGQQATLRCSPISGHTSVYWYQQALGLGLQFLLWYDEGEERNRGNFPPRFSGRQFPNYSSELNVNALELEDSALYLCASSLTGTYEQYFGPGTRLTVT.

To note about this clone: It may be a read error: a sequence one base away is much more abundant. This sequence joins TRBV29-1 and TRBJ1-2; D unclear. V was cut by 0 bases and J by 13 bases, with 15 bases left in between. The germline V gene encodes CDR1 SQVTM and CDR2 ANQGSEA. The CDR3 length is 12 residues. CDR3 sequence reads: CSVEDPWGSSTF. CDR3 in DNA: TGCAGCGTTGAAGATCCGTGGGGAAGTTCCACCTTC.

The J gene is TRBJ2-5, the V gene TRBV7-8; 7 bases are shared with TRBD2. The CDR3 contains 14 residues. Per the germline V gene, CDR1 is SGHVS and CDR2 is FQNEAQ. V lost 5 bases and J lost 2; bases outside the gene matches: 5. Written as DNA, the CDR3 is TGTGCCAGCAGCACCGGGACTACTCAAGAGACCCAGTACTTC. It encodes CASSTGTTQETQYF.

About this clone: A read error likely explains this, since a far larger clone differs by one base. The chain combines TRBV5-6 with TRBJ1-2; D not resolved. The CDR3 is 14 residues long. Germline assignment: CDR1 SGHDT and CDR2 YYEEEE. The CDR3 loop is CAGSLGPGWSGYTF. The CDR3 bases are TGTGCCGGCAGCTTGGGCCCGGGTTGGAGTGGCTACACCTTC. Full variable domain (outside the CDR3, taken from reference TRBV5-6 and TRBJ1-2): DAGVTQSPTHLIKTRGQQVTLRCSPKSGHDTVSWYQQALGQGPQFIFQYYEEEERQRGNFPDRFSGHQFPNYSSELNVNALLLGDSALYLCAGSLGPGWSGYTFGSGTRLTVV.

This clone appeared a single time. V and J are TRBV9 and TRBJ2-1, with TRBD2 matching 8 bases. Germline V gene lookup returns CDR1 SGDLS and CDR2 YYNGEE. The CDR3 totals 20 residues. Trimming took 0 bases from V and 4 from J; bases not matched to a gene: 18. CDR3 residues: CASSVDARGVGSGVYNEQFF. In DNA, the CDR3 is TGTGCCAGCAGCGTAGACGCCCGAGGGGTGGGTAGCGGGGTTTACAATGAGCAGTTCTTC.

CDR3 in DNA: TGTGCCAGCAGTTTCTCCGGGACAGAGAACACTGAAGCTTTCTTT. This codes for CASSFSGTENTEAFF. This chain connects TRBV28 to TRBJ1-1; 7 bases line up with TRBD1. Germline V CDR1 and CDR2: MDHEN, SYDVKM. The V gene end was trimmed by 3 bases and the J gene end by 1 base; junction bases not matched to a gene: 5. This CDR3 contains 15 residues. The full variable domain, with the rest looked up from reference TRBV28 and TRBJ1-1, is DVKVTQSSRYLVKRTGEKVFLECVQDMDHENMFWYRQDPGLGLRLIYFSYDVKMKEKGDIPEGYSVSREKKERFSLILESASTNQTSMYLCASSFSGTENTEAFFGQGTRLTVV.

In DNA, the CDR3 is TGTGCCAGCAGCCCCCGGACTACAAGCACAGATACGCAGTATTTT. Translation: CASSPRTTSTDTQYF. The chain is built from TRBV9 and TRBJ2-3, with D possibly TRBD2 on 6 matching bases. V lost 4 bases and J lost 0, with 12 bases in between. This CDR3 has 15 amino acids. Germline values: CDR1 SGDLS, CDR2 YYNGEE.

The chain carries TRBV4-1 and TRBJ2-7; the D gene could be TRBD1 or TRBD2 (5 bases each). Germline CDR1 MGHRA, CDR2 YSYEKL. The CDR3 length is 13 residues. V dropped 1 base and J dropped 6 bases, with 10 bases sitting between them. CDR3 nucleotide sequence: TGCGCCAGCAGCCAAGGGATCGGGGCCGAGCAGTACTTC. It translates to CASSQGIGAEQYF.

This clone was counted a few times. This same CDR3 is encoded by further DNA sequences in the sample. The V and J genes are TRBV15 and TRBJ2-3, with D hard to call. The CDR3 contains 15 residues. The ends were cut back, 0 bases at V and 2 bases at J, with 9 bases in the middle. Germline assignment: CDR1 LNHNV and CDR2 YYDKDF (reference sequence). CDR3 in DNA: TGTGCCACCAGCAGAGAGGGAAGACTCACAGATACGCAGTATTTT. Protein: CATSREGRLTDTQYF.